This T cell receptor beta chain was obtained from a study of cytomegalovirus exposure and HLA in healthy donors. At the level of the study: Unique TCR beta sequences numbering over 100 million came from roughly 180 million T cells in an earlier analysis.

V trimming: 5 bases; J trimming: 2 bases; junction bases outside the gene matches: 8. The CDR3 has 15 amino acids. Per germline, CDR1 MDHEN and CDR2 SYDVKM. The PCR had 60 Vbeta and 13 Jbeta primers. Using immunoSEQ multiplex PCR, the repertoire was profiled, and TCRdb retains in-frame clones only, with some absent. The table lists some 200,000 clones, almost 70% of them singletons. Study-wide results and caveats: Sequencing likely generated an artifact that appeared as a cluster of highly shared sequence variants. Most CMV-associated TCR beta chains were later found to appear HLA-restricted. The classifier reportedly diagnosed cytomegalovirus status with high specificity and sensitivity.

A word on this clone: The antigen is undetermined.

The chain is built from TRBV28 and TRBJ2-7, with 8 bases lining up with TRBD2. This receptor was identified in a middle-aged man in good health and CMV-seropositive. What was sequenced was PBMCs. In DNA form, the CDR3 reads TGTGCCAGCAGTCTCCACGGGGGGGTGACCTACGAGCAGTACTTC. Translation gives CASSLHGGVTYEQYF.